This T cell receptor beta chain derives from a study of cytomegalovirus exposure and HLA in healthy donors. Amplification used 60 Vbeta primers and 13 Jbeta primers. The table came from immunoSEQ multiplex PCR; TCRdb's copy has only in-frame clones and leaves some out. In all, the sample yields more than 100,000 clones. Note on this clone: The antigen is not known.

Study-wide findings and caveats: A later analysis, which compared TCR beta chains of equal frequency, found the HLA-associated ones more clonally expanded. With later analysis, a missense DCLRE1C variant became linked to TCR beta V- and J-gene trimming. What a later analysis showed was that several of the most significant clusters appeared linked to common viral pathogens.

The germline gives CDR1 KGHSH, CDR2 LQKENI. The trim removed 4 bases at V and 0 bases at J, leaving 14 bases unmatched. CDR3 size: 20 residues. The chain uses TRBV18 and TRBJ2-6; 8 positions agree with TRBD1. Sequencing used PBMCs. The source is a man aged 18-30 years in good health and CMV-seronegative. This CDR3 reads CASSLQGAGRTFSGANVLTF. The CDR3 DNA reads TGTGCCAGCTCACTTCAGGGGGCGGGCAGGACTTTCTCTGGGGCCAACGTCCTGACTTTC.